This T cell receptor beta chain was profiled in a study of OX40 agonist ivuxolimab in advanced cancers. About the research overall: Age averaged around 59 years (range roughly 23 to 79), and more than 80% were male. Study-level results: In general, CD8+ T cells held more expanded clones than CD4+ did, on average.

The data were produced by immunoSEQ multiplex PCR, yet TCRdb's version contains in-frame clones alone and is incomplete. The sample lists around 13,000 clones, around 72% occurring once. A note on this clone: Its antigen is unidentified.

V lost 8 bases, J lost 10 bases, and 9 bases lay in between. This CDR3 region has 10 residues. Germline V gives CDR1 MNHEY, CDR2 SMNVEV (reference sequence). This sequence joins TRBV27 and TRBJ2-1; D unclear. The source of this sequence is an adult with an advanced solid tumor such as melanoma, head and neck, liver or kidney cancer. The sample consisted of CD4+ or CD8+ T cells sorted from blood, taken in a trial of the OX40 agonist ivuxolimab. CDR3 DNA: TGTGCCAGCGTACTACTCGAGCAGTTCTTC. Protein sequence: CASVLLEQFF.